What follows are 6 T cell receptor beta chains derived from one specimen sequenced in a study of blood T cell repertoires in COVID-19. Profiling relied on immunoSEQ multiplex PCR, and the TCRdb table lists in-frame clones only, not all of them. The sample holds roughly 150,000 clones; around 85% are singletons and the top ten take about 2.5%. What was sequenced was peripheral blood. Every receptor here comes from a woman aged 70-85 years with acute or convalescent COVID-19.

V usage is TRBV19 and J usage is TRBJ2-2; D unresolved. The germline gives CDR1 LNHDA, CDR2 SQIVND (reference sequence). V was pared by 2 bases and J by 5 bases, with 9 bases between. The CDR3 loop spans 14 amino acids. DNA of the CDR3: TGTGCCAGTAGTATACGAGAATGGACCGGGGAGCTGTTTTTT. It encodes CASSIREWTGELFF.

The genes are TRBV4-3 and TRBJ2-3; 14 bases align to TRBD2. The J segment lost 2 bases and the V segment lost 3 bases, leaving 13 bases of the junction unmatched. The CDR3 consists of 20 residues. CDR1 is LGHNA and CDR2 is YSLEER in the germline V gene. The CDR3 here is CASSHLPGLAGAANTDTQYF. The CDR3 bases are TGCGCCAGCAGCCACCTACCGGGACTAGCGGGGGCCGCCAACACAGATACGCAGTATTTT.

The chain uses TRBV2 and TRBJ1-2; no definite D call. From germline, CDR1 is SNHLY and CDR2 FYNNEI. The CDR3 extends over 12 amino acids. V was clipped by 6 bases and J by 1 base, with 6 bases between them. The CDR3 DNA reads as TGTGCCAGCAGCCGGGATAACTATGGCTACACCTTC. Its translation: CASSRDNYGYTF.

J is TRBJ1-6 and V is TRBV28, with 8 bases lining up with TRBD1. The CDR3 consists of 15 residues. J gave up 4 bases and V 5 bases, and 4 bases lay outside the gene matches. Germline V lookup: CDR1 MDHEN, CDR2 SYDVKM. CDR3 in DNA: TGTGCCAGCAGTATGCGGACAGGGTATAATTCACCCCTCCACTTT. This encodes CASSMRTGYNSPLHF. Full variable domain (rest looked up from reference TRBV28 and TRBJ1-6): DVKVTQSSRYLVKRTGEKVFLECVQDMDHENMFWYRQDPGLGLRLIYFSYDVKMKEKGDIPEGYSVSREKKERFSLILESASTNQTSMYLCASSMRTGYNSPLHFGNGTRLTVT.

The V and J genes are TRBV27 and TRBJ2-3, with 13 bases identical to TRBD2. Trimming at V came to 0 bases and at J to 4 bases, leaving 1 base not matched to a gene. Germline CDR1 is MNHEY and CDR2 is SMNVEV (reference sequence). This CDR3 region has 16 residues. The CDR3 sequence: CASSLSGTSGADTQYF. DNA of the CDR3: TGTGCCAGCAGTTTATCCGGGACTAGCGGGGCAGATACGCAGTATTTT.

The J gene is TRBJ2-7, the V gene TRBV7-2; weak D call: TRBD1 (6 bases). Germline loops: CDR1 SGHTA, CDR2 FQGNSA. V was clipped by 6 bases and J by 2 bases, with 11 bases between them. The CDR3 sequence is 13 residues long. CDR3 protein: CASRRGQTYEQYF. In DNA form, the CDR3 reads TGTGCCAGCAGGAGGGGACAAACCTACGAGCAGTACTTC.